The 26 T cell receptor beta chains below all came from one sample that was sequenced in a study of T cells after posttransplantation cyclophosphamide. Controls had myeloablative marrow grafts with methotrexate and calcineurin inhibitor, sampled at 1 year. Only in-frame clones appear in the TCRdb table, and some are missing; sequencing was by immunoSEQ multiplex PCR. The table has about 21,000 clones, approximately 83% seen once; the top ten hold approximately 2.3%. This specimen consisted of PBMCs, obtained approximately 360 days after allogeneic stem cell transplant with calcineurin inhibitor and methotrexate. The receptors derive from a female patient between 30 and 39 years old who received an allogeneic stem cell transplant from an unrelated donor, was CMV-positive, and had acute and chronic GVHD. These T cells may partly come from the graft donor.

The chain has TRBV19 and TRBJ2-6, with D tentatively TRBD1 (6 bases). Between the trimmed V and J ends, which lost 8 bases and 0 bases, there was a span of 14 bases. The germline V gene encodes CDR1 LNHDA and CDR2 SQIVND (reference sequence). This CDR3 region has 16 residues. CDR3 bases: TGTGCCAGTGACAGGACCGAGAGCTCTGGGGCCAACGTCCTGACTTTC. Amino acid sequence: CASDRTESSGANVLTF.

The rearrangement joins TRBV27 to TRBJ1-1, with D perhaps TRBD1 (5 bases). Trimming removed 4 bases from V and 8 bases from J, with 14 bases in between. The CDR3 is made up of 13 amino acids. Germline-derived CDR1 and CDR2 are MNHEY and SMNVEV (reference sequence). CDR3 nucleotides: TGTGCCAGCAGTTCCTGGGGGGAGGGAGAAGCTTTCTTT. This translates into CASSSWGEGEAFF.

The chain joins TRBV7-2 to TRBJ1-5; no clear D gene. From germline, CDR1 is SGHTA and CDR2 FQGNSA. The CDR3 has 14 amino acids. V was pared by 3 bases and J by 0 bases, with 6 bases between. CDR3 residues: CASSLPLSNQPQHF. The CDR3 nucleotides are TGTGCCAGCAGCTTGCCACTTAGCAATCAGCCCCAGCATTTT.

The gene calls are TRBV7-9 and TRBJ1-3; D unclear. V was pared by 7 bases and J by 0 bases, with 7 bases between. The CDR3 extends over 13 amino acids. CDR1 is SEHNR, CDR2 FQNEAQ, per germline (reference sequence). CDR3 DNA sequence: TGTGCCAGCATCCTTGTCTCTGGAAACACCATATATTTT. Residues: CASILVSGNTIYF.

J is TRBJ2-5 and V is TRBV6-1, with D possibly being TRBD1 (6 bases). V lost 6 bases and J lost 0, with 8 bases in between. Germline loops: CDR1 MNHNS, CDR2 SASEGT. The CDR3 contains 13 residues. The CDR3 sequence is CASRRGYQETQYF. The CDR3 nucleotides are TGTGCCAGCAGGAGGGGGTACCAAGAGACCCAGTACTTC.

This rearrangement joins TRBV27 to TRBJ2-7; D gene unclear. The CDR3 contains 14 residues. From germline, CDR1 is MNHEY and CDR2 SMNVEV (reference sequence). Trimming removed 1 base from V and 2 bases from J, with 9 bases in between. The CDR3 bases are TGTGCCAGCAGTTTATTGGCACATACCTACGAGCAGTACTTC. This encodes CASSLLAHTYEQYF.

The J gene is TRBJ1-5, the V gene TRBV6-6; 7 bases are shared with TRBD1. The ends lost 6 bases at V and 6 bases at J; junction bases unmatched: 11. CDR1 is MNHNY, CDR2 SVGAGI, per germline (reference sequence). The CDR3 has 15 amino acids. The CDR3: CASSDPTGASQPQHF. CDR3 sequence (DNA): TGTGCCAGCAGCGATCCAACAGGGGCGAGTCAGCCCCAGCATTTT.

This sequence joins TRBV11-2 and TRBJ2-3; no definite D call. Germline CDR1 reads SGHAT; CDR2 reads FQNNGV. This CDR3 spans 13 amino acids. Trimming removed 5 bases from V and 7 bases from J, with 13 bases in between. The CDR3 nucleotides are TGTGCCAGCAGCGCAAGGAGAACAAATACGCAGTATTTT. Translating gives CASSARRTNTQYF.

The chain combines TRBV28 with TRBJ1-2; tentative D call: TRBD1 (5 bases). Trimming pared 5 bases from V and 4 bases from J, leaving 11 bases between. The CDR3 covers 13 residues. CDR1 is MDHEN and CDR2 is SYDVKM in the germline V gene. The CDR3 nucleotides are TGTGCCAGCAGTGTCCAGGGTATCTATGGCTACACCTTC. This gives the protein CASSVQGIYGYTF.

J is TRBJ2-1 and V is TRBV4-1; the D gene is possibly TRBD2 (6 bases). The CDR3 totals 17 residues. Germline V gene data show CDR1 as MGHRA and CDR2 as YSYEKL. V dropped 4 bases and J dropped 1 base, with 17 bases sitting between them. The CDR3 DNA is TGCGCCAGCAGCCCAGCCGGGGGAAAGGTGTCCTACAATGAGCAGTTCTTC. Its protein product is CASSPAGGKVSYNEQFF.

The chain carries TRBV5-1 and TRBJ2-2; 7 bases are a match to TRBD1. Losses at the gene ends were 4 bases for V and 3 bases for J; bases not matched to a gene: 6. The CDR3 loop spans 15 amino acids. The V gene's germline CDR1 is SGHRS and CDR2 YFSETQ. The CDR3 is CASSLLGTDTGELFF. The DNA for the CDR3 is TGCGCCAGCAGCCTACTCGGGACAGACACCGGGGAGCTGTTTTTT.

V and J are TRBV18 and TRBJ1-1; TRBD1 aligns across 9 bases. CDR1 and CDR2 from the germline V gene are KGHSH and LQKENI. With 3 bases clipped from V and 6 bases from J, the junction kept 8 bases outside the gene matches. This CDR3 has 15 residues. The CDR3 region has the DNA TGTGCCAGCTCACCTTCCGGGACAGGGATGGCTGAAGCTTTCTTT. Translation gives CASSPSGTGMAEAFF.

This chain links TRBV29-1 with TRBJ2-4, with TRBD1 matching over 7 bases. The length of the CDR3 is 16 residues. The V gene's germline CDR1 is SQVTM and CDR2 ANQGSEA. CDR3 residues: CSDRQGKANGLNIQYF. The CDR3 coding sequence is TGCAGTGATAGACAGGGAAAGGCCAACGGACTAAACATTCAGTACTTC.

The V and J genes are TRBV5-1 and TRBJ2-1, with TRBD1 as a possible D gene (6 bases). This CDR3 has 16 amino acids. The germline gives CDR1 SGHRS, CDR2 YFSETQ. V was trimmed by 4 bases and J by 8 bases, leaving 22 bases between them. CDR3 sequence (DNA): TGCGCCAGCAGCCTATCCCCCAGGGGTGGTGGGGATGAGCAGTTCTTC. As protein: CASSLSPRGGGDEQFF.

This clone was observed a single time. The CDR3 spells CASTQSETGGYTF. Here the CDR3 DNA reads TGTGCCAGCACCCAATCCGAAACGGGGGGCTACACCTTC. The chain employs TRBV18 and TRBJ1-2; no firm D call. Trimming shortened V by 8 bases and J by 8 bases, and 18 bases separated the two germline ends. Per the germline V gene, CDR1 is KGHSH and CDR2 is LQKENI. CDR3 length: 13 residues. Supplemented by reference TRBV18 and TRBJ1-2, the full variable domain reads NAGVMQNPRHLVRRRGQEARLRCSPMKGHSHVYWYRQLPEEGLKFMVYLQKENIIDESGMPKERFSAEFPKEGPSILRIQQVVRGDSAAYFCASTQSETGGYTFGSGTRLTVV.

The count of this clone is one. This rearrangement joins TRBV30 to TRBJ2-3; 8 nucleotides agree with TRBD2. This CDR3 has 20 residues. The ends lost 0 bases at V and 2 bases at J; junction bases unmatched: 19. In germline, CDR1 is GTSNPN, CDR2 SVGIG (reference sequence). CDR3 sequence reads: CAWSVYYLVREGPFTDTQYF. The CDR3 nucleotides are TGTGCCTGGAGTGTATATTACTTGGTTCGGGAGGGCCCCTTCACAGATACGCAGTATTTT.

The chain joins TRBV5-1 to TRBJ1-1, with D possibly TRBD1 on 6 matching bases. Deletions cut 6 bases from V and 3 bases from J, with 6 bases between. CDR1 is SGHRS, CDR2 YFSETQ, per germline. This CDR3 is 11 amino acids long. CDR3 DNA: TGCGCCAGCAAGGGGGACACTGAAGCTTTCTTT. Its translation: CASKGDTEAFF.

The J gene is TRBJ2-5, the V gene TRBV7-2, with a possible D match to TRBD1 (5 bases). Looked up from germline, CDR1 is SGHTA and CDR2 is FQGNSA. The CDR3 has 13 amino acids. V shed 3 bases and J shed 4 bases, with 9 bases lying between them. The CDR3 spells CASSFDRLETQYF. CDR3 nucleotide sequence: TGTGCCAGCAGCTTCGACAGATTAGAGACCCAGTACTTC.

This clone was seen more than once but under ten times. CDR3 region: CASSYSGVPQPQHF. CDR3 nucleotide sequence: TGTGCCAGCAGTTACTCAGGGGTTCCTCAGCCCCAGCATTTT. This sequence joins TRBV6-6 and TRBJ1-5, with a tentative D call TRBD1 (5 bases). The germline V and J ends were trimmed by 0 bases and 6 bases, with 9 bases remaining between them. This CDR3 is 14 amino acids long. Germline CDR1 MNHNY, CDR2 SVGAGI (reference sequence).

V is TRBV6-5 and J is TRBJ2-7, with 9 bases matching TRBD1. This CDR3 spans 13 amino acids. The trim removed 7 bases at V and 6 bases at J, leaving 7 bases unmatched. The V gene's germline CDR1 is MNHEY and CDR2 SVGAGI. In DNA form, the CDR3 reads TGTGCCAGCACCGAGGGGACAGGGCGCGAGCAGTACTTC. Residues: CASTEGTGREQYF.

This chain connects TRBV11-3 to TRBJ2-3; a possible D gene is TRBD2 (5 bases). The length of the CDR3 is 13 residues. Germline CDR1 and CDR2: SGHNT and YENEEA. Deletions cut 5 bases from V and 3 bases from J, with 9 bases between. The DNA for the CDR3 is TGTGCCAGCAGCAGGGAGTTGACAGATACGCAGTATTTT. Translating gives CASSRELTDTQYF. The full variable domain, its missing parts supplied by reference TRBV11-3 and TRBJ2-3, is EAGVVQSPRYKIIEKKQPVAFWCNPISGHNTLYWYLQNLGQGPELLIRYENEEAVDDSQLPKDRFSAERLKGVDSTLKIQPAELGDSAVYLCASSRELTDTQYFGPGTRLTVL.

The J gene is TRBJ2-5, the V gene TRBV5-6, with 7 positions matching TRBD2. The J call may be faulty, since TRBJ2-7 better matches the DNA end. This CDR3 region has 11 residues. Germline CDR1 reads SGHDT; CDR2 reads YYEEEE. CDR3 bases: TGTGCCAGCCGGCGGGGGAACGAGCAGTACTTC. Protein: CASRRGNEQYF.

CDR3 in amino acids: CASSSTGTEQFF. In nucleotides, the CDR3 is TGTGCCAGCAGCTCGACAGGCACTGAGCAGTTCTTC. This chain links TRBV11-3 with TRBJ2-1; a weak D match, TRBD1 (6 bases). The ends were cut back, 4 bases at V and 9 bases at J, with 10 bases in the middle. The germline V gene has CDR1 SGHNT and CDR2 YENEEA. The CDR3 consists of 12 residues. The full variable domain, with the rest looked up from reference TRBV11-3 and TRBJ2-1, is EAGVVQSPRYKIIEKKQPVAFWCNPISGHNTLYWYLQNLGQGPELLIRYENEEAVDDSQLPKDRFSAERLKGVDSTLKIQPAELGDSAVYLCASSSTGTEQFFGPGTRLTVL.

This rearrangement joins TRBV27 to TRBJ1-1; the D is unclear. This CDR3 spans 13 amino acids. The V gene lost 3 bases and the J gene lost 1 base, with 6 bases spanning the gap. The germline V gene encodes CDR1 MNHEY and CDR2 SMNVEV (reference sequence). CDR3 DNA: TGTGCCAGCAGTTTTACACCGAACACTGAAGCTTTCTTT. Translating gives CASSFTPNTEAFF.

The genes are TRBV12-5 and TRBJ2-2; tentatively, D is TRBD2 (5 bases). Germline V CDR1 and CDR2: LGHNT, FRNRAP. The V end was cut by 0 bases, the J end by 1 base, with 6 bases between. This CDR3 region has 15 residues. The DNA of the CDR3 is TGTGCTAGTGGTTTGGTAGAGGGGAACACCGGGGAGCTGTTTTTT. It is translated as CASGLVEGNTGELFF.

This chain joins TRBV6-5 and TRBJ2-7, with D maybe TRBD2 (6 bases). V was clipped by 5 bases and J by 2 bases, with 16 bases between them. The CDR3 is made up of 15 amino acids. Per germline, CDR1 MNHEY and CDR2 SVGAGI. The CDR3 sequence: CASSARRGMPYEQYF. The CDR3 DNA sequence: TGTGCCAGCAGTGCCCGACGGGGGATGCCCTACGAGCAGTACTTC.